The following is a TCR beta chain sequence with its context. It lacks a known antigen. Base qualities were left out, and no much larger clone turns up one base away. The sample comes from a study of T cells after somatic rescue of genetic block (dated by TCRdb to 2018 to 2021). About the study as a whole: What the study looked at was long-term robustness, specifically in a T-cell system that came about through somatic rescue of a genetic block in T-cell development.

The receptor library was made with the immunoSEQ multiplex PCR assay. The table was pulled from immuneACCESS by TCRdb, which kept in-frame rearrangements only. Such tables lose some clones; where checked, under half of the loss comes from unresolved V genes, and the rest has no known cause. This sample lists roughly 70,000 clones; approximately 90% were detected once. The top ten clonotypes cover around 3% of the sample. The germline V gene gives CDR1 as SNHLY and CDR2 as FYNNEI. The V end gives up 6 bases and the J end 4 bases, leaving 5 bases in the junction not matched to a gene. The CDR3 runs 13 residues from the cysteine to the phenylalanine. Solely the CDR3 DNA is kept, with 39 bases framed from the first base.

This receptor was obtained from a man aged 40-49 years. This chain is built from TRBV2 and TRBJ1-1, and 7 junctional nucleotides match TRBD1. Input material: peripheral blood mononuclear cells (PBMCs). The DNA is as follows: TGTGCCAGCAGGGCAGGGGGACGCACTGAAGCTTTCTTT. Translation gives CASRAGGRTEAFF.